The clone carrying this T cell receptor (beta chain) was detected once. This sample is drawn from a study of chemoradiotherapy in HPV16-positive cancers. Study at large: A couple of HPV16-positive patients' cells yielded candidate HPV-specific clones and common motifs.

Over chemoradiotherapy, repertoires were sampled more than once. The V and J ends lost 5 bases and 2 bases, in that order; junction bases with no gene match: 9. CDR1 and CDR2 (germline): PRHDT, FYEKMQ (reference sequence). The CDR3 is made up of 16 amino acids. Method: immunoSEQ multiplex PCR; TCRdb's copy keeps in-frame clones and lacks some. The profile shows under 15,000 clones, roughly nine tenths of them singletons. The input for sequencing was blood, taken from a patient who underwent chemoradiotherapy. The rearrangement joins TRBV13 to TRBJ2-5; TRBD1 matches 9 bases. The source is a human donor with HPV-associated anogenital cancer. CDR3 coding DNA: TGTGCCAGCAGCCAGGACAGGGGATTAGGGCAAGAGACCCAGTACTTC. The encoded protein is CASSQDRGLGQETQYF.